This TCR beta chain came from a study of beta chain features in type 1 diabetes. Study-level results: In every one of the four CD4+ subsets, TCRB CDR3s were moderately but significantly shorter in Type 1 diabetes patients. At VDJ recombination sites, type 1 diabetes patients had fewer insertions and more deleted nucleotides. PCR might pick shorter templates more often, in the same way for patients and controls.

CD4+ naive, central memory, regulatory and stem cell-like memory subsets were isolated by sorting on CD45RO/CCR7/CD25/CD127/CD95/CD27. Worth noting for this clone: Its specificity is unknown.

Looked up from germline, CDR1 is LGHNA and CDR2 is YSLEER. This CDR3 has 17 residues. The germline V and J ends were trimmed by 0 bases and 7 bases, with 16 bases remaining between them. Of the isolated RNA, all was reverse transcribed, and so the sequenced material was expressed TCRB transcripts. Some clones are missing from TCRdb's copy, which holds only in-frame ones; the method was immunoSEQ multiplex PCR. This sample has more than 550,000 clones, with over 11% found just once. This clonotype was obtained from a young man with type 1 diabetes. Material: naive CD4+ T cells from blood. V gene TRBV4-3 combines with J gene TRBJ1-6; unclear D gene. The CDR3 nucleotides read TGCGCCAGCAGCCAAGATGTTGCGAGCCTGCTGAATTCACCCCTCCACTTT. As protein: CASSQDVASLLNSPLHF.